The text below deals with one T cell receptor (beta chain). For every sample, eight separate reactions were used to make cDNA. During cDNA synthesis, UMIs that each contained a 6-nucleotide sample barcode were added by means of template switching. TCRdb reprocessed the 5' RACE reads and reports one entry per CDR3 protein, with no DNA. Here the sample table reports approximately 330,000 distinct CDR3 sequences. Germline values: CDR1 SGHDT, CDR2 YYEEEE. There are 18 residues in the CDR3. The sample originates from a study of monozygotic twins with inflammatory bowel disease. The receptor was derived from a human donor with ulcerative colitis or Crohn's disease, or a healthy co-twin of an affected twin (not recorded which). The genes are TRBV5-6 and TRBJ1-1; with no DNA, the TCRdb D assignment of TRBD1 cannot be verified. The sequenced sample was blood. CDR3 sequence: CASGQGIPSIIMNTEAFF.